This TCR beta chain was recovered during a study of T cell changes during pregnancy in multiple sclerosis. Germline-derived CDR1 and CDR2 are SGHTS and YDEGEE. The CDR3 runs 16 residues. Trimming removed 4 bases at V and 5 bases at J, with 16 bases between. Sequencing used immunoSEQ multiplex PCR; TCRdb keeps in-frame clones, though not all of them. The table records around 100,000 clones, roughly 92% of them present only once. This specimen was peripheral blood, taken after pregnancy. The V and J genes are TRBV5-8 and TRBJ1-6; D uncertain. The receptor was derived from a female donor with multiple sclerosis, enrolled in a pregnancy study. The CDR3 sequence is CASSPDNRVDNSPLHF. The DNA for the CDR3 is TGTGCCAGCAGCCCGGATAACAGAGTCGATAATTCACCCCTCCACTTT.